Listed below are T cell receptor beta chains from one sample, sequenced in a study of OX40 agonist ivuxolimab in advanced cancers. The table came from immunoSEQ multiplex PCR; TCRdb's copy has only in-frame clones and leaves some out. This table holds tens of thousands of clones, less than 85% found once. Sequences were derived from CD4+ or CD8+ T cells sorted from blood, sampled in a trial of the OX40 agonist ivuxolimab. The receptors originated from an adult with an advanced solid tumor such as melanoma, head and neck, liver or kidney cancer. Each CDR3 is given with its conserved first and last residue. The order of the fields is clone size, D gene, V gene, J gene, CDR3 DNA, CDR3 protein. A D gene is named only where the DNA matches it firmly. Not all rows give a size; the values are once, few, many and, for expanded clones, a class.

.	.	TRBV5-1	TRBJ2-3	TGCGCCAGCAGCCTCTCCATCGGGGCAGATACGCAGTATTTT	CASSLSIGADTQYF
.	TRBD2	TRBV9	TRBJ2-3	TGTGCCAGCAGCGAAAGCGGGGGGGAGGATACGCAGTATTTT	CASSESGGEDTQYF
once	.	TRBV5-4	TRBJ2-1	TGTGCCAGCAGCCCCCGACTCTCTCCTAGCTCCTACAATGAGCAGTTCTTC	CASSPRLSPSSYNEQFF
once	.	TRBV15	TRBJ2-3	TGTGCCACCTCATCCGACATCACAGATACGCAGTATTTT	CATSSDITDTQYF
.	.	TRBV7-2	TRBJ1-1	TGTGCCAGCAGCTTTTATGGGGGCGTGAACACTGAAGCTTTCTTT	CASSFYGGVNTEAFF
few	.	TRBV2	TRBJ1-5	TGTGCCAGCAGGTTTACAGGCCAACAGCCCCAGCATTTT	CASRFTGQQPQHF
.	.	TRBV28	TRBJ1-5	TGTGCCAGCAGTTTATGGGGGGGCAATCAGCCCCAGCATTTT	CASSLWGGNQPQHF
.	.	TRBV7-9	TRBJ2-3	TGTGCCAGCAGCTTAAGGGGGGTGAGCACAGATACGCAGTATTTT	CASSLRGVSTDTQYF
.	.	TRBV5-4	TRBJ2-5	TGTGCCAGCAGGTTCCGGGGCCAAGAGACCCAGTACTTC	CASRFRGQETQYF
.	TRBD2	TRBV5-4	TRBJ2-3	TGTGCCAGCAGCGTAGCAGCGGGAGGGCTTTTAATTACAGATACGCAGTATTTT	CASSVAAGGLLITDTQYF
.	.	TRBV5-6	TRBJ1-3	TGTGCCAGCAGTCTCTTGGGGCGGGGTAGCTCTGGAAACACCATATATTTT	CASSLLGRGSSGNTIYF
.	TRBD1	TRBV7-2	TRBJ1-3	TGTGCCAGCAGCCGAGATGGGACAGGGGGCGACAGGACTGGAAACACCATATATTTT	CASSRDGTGGDRTGNTIYF
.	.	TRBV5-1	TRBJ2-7	TGCGCCAGCAGCTTGGATGATCCCTCCTACGAGCAGTACTTC	CASSLDDPSYEQYF
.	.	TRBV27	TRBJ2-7	TGTGCCAGCATTAAATCGTCGGTCAGCCCCTACGAGCAGTACTTC	CASIKSSVSPYEQYF
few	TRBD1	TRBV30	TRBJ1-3	TGTGCCTGGAAGGGGACAGGGAACACCATATATTTT	CAWKGTGNTIYF
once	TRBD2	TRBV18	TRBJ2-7	TGTGCCAGCTCACCACCCGGGACTAGCGGGAGGTACGAGCAGTACTTC	CASSPPGTSGRYEQYF
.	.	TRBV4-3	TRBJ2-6	TGCGCCAGCAGCCAAGGAGTCGGTTCTGGGGCCAACGTCCTGACTTTC	CASSQGVGSGANVLTF
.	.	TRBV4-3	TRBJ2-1	TGCGCCAGCAGCCAAGTTCTCCGGAATGAGCAGTTCTTC	CASSQVLRNEQFF
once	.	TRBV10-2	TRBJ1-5	TGCGCCAGCAGGATCCAGGGTAATAATCAGCCCCAGCATTTT	CASRIQGNNQPQHF
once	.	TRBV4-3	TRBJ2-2	TGCGCCAGCAGCCAAGAAGTCATAGGGTTCCTGCATGGGGCCGGGGAGCTGTTTTTT	CASSQEVIGFLHGAGELFF
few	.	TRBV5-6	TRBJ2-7	TGTGCCAGCAGCTTGTATGAAGGGAGGTTGGAGCAGTACTTC	CASSLYEGRLEQYF
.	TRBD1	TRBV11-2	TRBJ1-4	TGTGCCAGCAGCTTAGGAGACAGGGCAAATGAAAAACTGTTTTTT	CASSLGDRANEKLFF
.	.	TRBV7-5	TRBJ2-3	TGTGTCAGAAGCTTAGCGGGGGGAAGGGCAGGGCACACAGATACGCAGTATTTT	CVRSLAGGRAGHTDTQYF
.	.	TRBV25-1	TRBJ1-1	TGTGCCAGCAGCGCAACAGTCTACACTGAAGCTTTCTTT	CASSATVYTEAFF
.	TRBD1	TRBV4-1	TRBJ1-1	TGCGCCAGCAGCCAAGATAATTACAGGGGGGCTGAAGCTTTCTTT	CASSQDNYRGAEAFF
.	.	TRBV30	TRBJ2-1	TGTGCCTACCCAGTGGGGGGCCATTACAATGAGCAGTTCTTC	CAYPVGGHYNEQFF
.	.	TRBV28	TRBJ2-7	TGTGCCAGCACTGGGGTGGAGGGCGAGCAGTACTTC	CASTGVEGEQYF
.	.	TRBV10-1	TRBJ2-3	TGCGCCAGCAGTCGGGACTCCAGGACAGATACGCAGTATTTT	CASSRDSRTDTQYF
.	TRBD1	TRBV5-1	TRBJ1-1	TGCGCCAGCAGCTTGGCCCCGGGACAGGGGGCAAGAACTGAAGCTTTCTTT	CASSLAPGQGARTEAFF
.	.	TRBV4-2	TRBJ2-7	TGTGCCAGCAGCCAAGACAACTACGAGCAGTACTTC	CASSQDNYEQYF
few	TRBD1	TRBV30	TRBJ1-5	TGTGCCTGGGAATGGGGACAGGGATTCAATCAGCCCCAGCATTTT	CAWEWGQGFNQPQHF